These 10 T cell receptor beta chains originate from one sample sequenced in a study of human T cells and chemical hapten exposure. Time point here: patch test 2, 6 weeks after DPC sensitization. The treatment is: therapeutic diphenylcyclopropenone sensitization with weekly scalp DPC. Via MiXCR, TCRdb re-called the RACE reads, giving one row per CDR3 protein. The sample records nearly 55,000 distinct CDR3 sequences, around 9.4% being singletons. Specimen: whole blood, collected in connection with sensitization to the hapten diphenylcyclopropenone (DPC). All receptors derive from a woman in her fifties or sixties with alopecia areata. Some clones in this sample may be carry-over from other donors' samples.

The chain links TRBV11-2 to TRBJ2-3, with unresolved D. V lost 1 base and J lost 2, with 10 bases in between. CDR1 is SGHAT and CDR2 is FQNNGV in the germline V gene. The CDR3 consists of 15 residues. CDR3 nucleotides: TGTGCCAGCAGCTTAGTTTACGACTTCACAGATACGCAGTATTTT. Encoded protein: CASSLVYDFTDTQYF.

The chain employs TRBV29-1 and TRBJ1-1; no firm D call. The V end lost 5 bases, the J end lost 10 bases, and 23 bases lay between the germline ends. CDR1 and CDR2 from the germline V gene are SQVTM and ANQGSEA. The length of the CDR3 is 14 residues. As DNA, the CDR3 is TGCAGCGTTCTGCCAATTGGGAGATCAACTTCAGCTTTCTTT. Translated: CSVLPIGRSTSAFF.

The rearrangement uses TRBV18 and TRBJ2-7; D is ambiguous. CDR1 and CDR2 (germline): KGHSH, LQKENI. The CDR3 runs 13 residues. The germline V and J ends were trimmed by 2 bases and 0 bases, with 5 bases remaining between them. CDR3 residues: CASSPAVSYEQYF. The CDR3 coding sequence is TGTGCCAGCTCACCAGCGGTCTCCTACGAGCAGTACTTC.

The CDR3 DNA is TGTGCCAGCAGCTCGCCGGGACACTCGAAGGAGGCTTTCTTT. Amino acids: CASSSPGHSKEAFF. V usage is TRBV11-2 and J usage is TRBJ1-1; possibly TRBD1 for D (6 bases). V was clipped by 4 bases and J by 11 bases, with 20 bases between them. The CDR3 runs 14 residues. Germline CDR1 reads SGHAT; CDR2 reads FQNNGV.

This clonotype was recorded many times. The chain links TRBV4-1 to TRBJ2-3, with D maybe TRBD1 (5 bases). The germline CDR1 and CDR2 sequences are MGHRA and YSYEKL. V shed 4 bases and J shed 0 bases, with 5 bases lying between them. This CDR3 contains 13 residues. CDR3 coding DNA: TGCGCCAGCAGCCGACAGAGCACAGATACGCAGTATTTT. Its translation is CASSRQSTDTQYF.

This clonotype was seen at least ten times. The chain is built from TRBV7-2 and TRBJ2-2, with 14 bases that match TRBD2. CDR3 length: 14 amino acids. V dropped 6 bases and J dropped 6; count of bases not matched to a gene: 0. The germline V gene has CDR1 SGHTA and CDR2 FQGNSA. Here the CDR3 DNA reads TGTGCCAGCAGGGGACTAGCGGGAGCCGGGGAGCTGTTTTTT. This gives the protein CASRGLAGAGELFF.

The gene calls are TRBV6-7 and TRBJ2-1; 7 nucleotides line up with TRBD1. TRBV6-7 is treated as an ORF (open reading frame) with a function not yet certain. J was trimmed by 4 bases and V by 0 bases; bases with no gene match: 12. The CDR3 is 18 amino acids. CDR3 region: CASSYSIPRQGPYNEQFF. The CDR3 coding sequence is TGTGCCAGCAGTTACTCGATCCCGAGACAGGGACCTTACAATGAGCAGTTCTTC.

This chain links TRBV7-8 with TRBJ2-1; D unresolved. This CDR3 spans 15 amino acids. Per the germline V gene, CDR1 is SGHVS and CDR2 is FQNEAQ. The V end was cut by 3 bases, the J end by 2 bases, with 11 bases between. Here the CDR3 reads CASSLGWGTYNEQFF. Here the CDR3 DNA reads TGTGCCAGCAGCTTGGGCTGGGGAACCTACAATGAGCAGTTCTTC.

This clonotype was detected a few times. This sequence joins TRBV28 and TRBJ2-7; 9 bases match TRBD2. The germline gives CDR1 MDHEN, CDR2 SYDVKM. Losses at the gene ends were 5 bases for V and 2 bases for J; bases not matched to a gene: 7. This CDR3 has 15 amino acids. CDR3 sequence: CASSGGLALTYEQYF. DNA of the CDR3: TGTGCCAGCAGTGGCGGACTAGCGCTCACCTACGAGCAGTACTTC.

V and J are TRBV28 and TRBJ2-1; D is tentatively TRBD1 or TRBD2 (5 bases each). The CDR3 contains 15 residues. Germline lookup yields CDR1 MDHEN and CDR2 SYDVKM. Trimming left V 6 bases short and J 5 bases short, with 17 bases between. DNA for the CDR3: TGTGCCAGCAGAGATAGCCGGGACGGACACAATGAGCAGTTCTTC. Its translation is CASRDSRDGHNEQFF. The entire variable domain, with the rest obtained from reference TRBV28 and TRBJ2-1, is as follows: DVKVTQSSRYLVKRTGEKVFLECVQDMDHENMFWYRQDPGLGLRLIYFSYDVKMKEKGDIPEGYSVSREKKERFSLILESASTNQTSMYLCASRDSRDGHNEQFFGPGTRLTVL.